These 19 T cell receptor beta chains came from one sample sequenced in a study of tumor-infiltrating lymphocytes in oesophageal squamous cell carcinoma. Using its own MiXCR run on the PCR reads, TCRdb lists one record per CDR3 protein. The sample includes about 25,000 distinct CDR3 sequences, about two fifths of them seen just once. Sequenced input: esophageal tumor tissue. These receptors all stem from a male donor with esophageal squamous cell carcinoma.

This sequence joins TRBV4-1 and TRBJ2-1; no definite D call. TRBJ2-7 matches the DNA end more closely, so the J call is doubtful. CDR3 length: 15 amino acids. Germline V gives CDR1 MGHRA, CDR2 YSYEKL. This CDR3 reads CASSPDGRWPLEQYF. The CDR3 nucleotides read TGCGCCAGCAGCCCGGACGGCAGGTGGCCCCTCGAGCAGTACTTC.

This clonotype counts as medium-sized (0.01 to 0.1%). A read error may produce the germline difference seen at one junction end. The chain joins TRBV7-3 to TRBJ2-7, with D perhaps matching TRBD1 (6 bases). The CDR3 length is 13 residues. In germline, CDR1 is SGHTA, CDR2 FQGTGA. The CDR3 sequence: CASSLGANSPLHF. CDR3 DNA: TGTGCCAGCAGCTTGGGGGCCAATTCACCCCTCCACTTC.

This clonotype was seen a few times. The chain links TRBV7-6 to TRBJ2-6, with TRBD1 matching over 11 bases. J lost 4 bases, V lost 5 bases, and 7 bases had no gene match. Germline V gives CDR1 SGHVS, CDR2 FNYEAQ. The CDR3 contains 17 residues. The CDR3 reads CASSTGQGARGANVLTF. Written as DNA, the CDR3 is TGTGCCAGCAGCACCGGACAGGGGGCGAGGGGGGCCAACGTCCTGACTTTC.

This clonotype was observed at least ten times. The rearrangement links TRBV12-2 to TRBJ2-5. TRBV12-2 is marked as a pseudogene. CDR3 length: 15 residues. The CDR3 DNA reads TGTGCAAGTCGCTTCCACGCTCCATTCCAAGAGACCCAGTACTTC. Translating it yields CASRFHAPFQETQYF.

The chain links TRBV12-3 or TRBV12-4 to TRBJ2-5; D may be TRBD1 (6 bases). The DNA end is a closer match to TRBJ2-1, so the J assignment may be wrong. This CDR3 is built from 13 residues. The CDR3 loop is CASGRTVYNEQFF. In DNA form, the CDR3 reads TGTGCCAGCGGGCGGACAGTTTACAATGAGCAGTTCTTC.

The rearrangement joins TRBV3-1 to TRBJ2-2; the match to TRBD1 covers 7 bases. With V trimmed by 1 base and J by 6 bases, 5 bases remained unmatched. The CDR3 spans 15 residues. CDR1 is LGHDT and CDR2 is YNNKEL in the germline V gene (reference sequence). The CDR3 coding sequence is TGTGCCAGCAGCCAAGTAAACAGGGGAGCCGGGGAGCTGTTTTTT. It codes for CASSQVNRGAGELFF.

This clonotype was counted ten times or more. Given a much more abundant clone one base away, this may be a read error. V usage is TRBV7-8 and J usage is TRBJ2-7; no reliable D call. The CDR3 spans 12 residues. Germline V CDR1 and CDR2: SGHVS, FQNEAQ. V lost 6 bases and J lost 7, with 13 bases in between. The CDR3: CASSYVSNEQYF. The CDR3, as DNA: TGTGCCAGCAGTTACGTCTCCAATGAGCAGTACTTC.

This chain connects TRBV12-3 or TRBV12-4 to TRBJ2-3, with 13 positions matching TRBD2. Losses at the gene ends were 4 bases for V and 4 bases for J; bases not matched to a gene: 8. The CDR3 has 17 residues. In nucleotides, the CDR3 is TGTGCCAGCAGTTCTACAGGACTAGCGGGGGTATCAGATACGCAGTATTTT. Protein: CASSSTGLAGVSDTQYF.

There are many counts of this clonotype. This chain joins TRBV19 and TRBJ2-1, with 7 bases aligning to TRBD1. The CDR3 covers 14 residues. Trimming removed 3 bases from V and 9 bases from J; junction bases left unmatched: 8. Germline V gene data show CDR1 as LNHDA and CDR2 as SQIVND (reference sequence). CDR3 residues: CASSMGQLMGEQFF. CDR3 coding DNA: TGTGCCAGTAGTATGGGACAGCTCATGGGTGAGCAGTTCTTC.

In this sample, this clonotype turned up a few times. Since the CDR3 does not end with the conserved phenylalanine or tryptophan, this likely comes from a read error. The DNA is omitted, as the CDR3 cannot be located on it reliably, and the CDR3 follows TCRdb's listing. This CDR3 is CASSLRDYGYTFGS. The chain combines TRBV12-3 or TRBV12-4 with TRBJ2-7; TRBD2 reflects the table's D call only, with no check against the DNA. The CDR3 is 14 residues long, counting both termini.

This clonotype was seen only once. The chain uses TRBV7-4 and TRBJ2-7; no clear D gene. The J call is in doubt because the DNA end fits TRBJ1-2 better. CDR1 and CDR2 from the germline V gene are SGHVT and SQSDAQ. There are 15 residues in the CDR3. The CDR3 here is CASSLTRGSNYGYTF. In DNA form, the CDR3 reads TGTGCCAGCAGCTTAACGCGAGGATCTAACTATGGCTACACCTTC.

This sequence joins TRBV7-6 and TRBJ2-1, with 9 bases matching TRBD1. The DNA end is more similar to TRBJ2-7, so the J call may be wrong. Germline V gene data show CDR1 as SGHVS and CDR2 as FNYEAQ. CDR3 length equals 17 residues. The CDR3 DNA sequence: TGTGCCAGCAGCTTAGTTTCGGGACAGGGACCCTACAATGAGCAGTACTTC. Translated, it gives CASSLVSGQGPYNEQYF.

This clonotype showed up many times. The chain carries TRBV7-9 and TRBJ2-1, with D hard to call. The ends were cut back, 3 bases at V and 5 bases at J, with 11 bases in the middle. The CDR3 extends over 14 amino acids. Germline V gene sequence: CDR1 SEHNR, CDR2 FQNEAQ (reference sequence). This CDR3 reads CASSLSDSNNEQFF. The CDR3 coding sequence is TGTGCCAGCAGCTTGAGCGACTCAAACAATGAGCAGTTCTTC.

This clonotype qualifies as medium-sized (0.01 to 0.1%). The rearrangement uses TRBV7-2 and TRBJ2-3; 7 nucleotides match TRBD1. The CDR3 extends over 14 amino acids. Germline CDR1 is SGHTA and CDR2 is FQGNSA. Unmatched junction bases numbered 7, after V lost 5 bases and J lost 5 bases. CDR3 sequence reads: CASSRTGTVDTQYF. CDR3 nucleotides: TGTGCCAGCAGCCGGACAGGAACTGTAGATACGCAGTATTTT.

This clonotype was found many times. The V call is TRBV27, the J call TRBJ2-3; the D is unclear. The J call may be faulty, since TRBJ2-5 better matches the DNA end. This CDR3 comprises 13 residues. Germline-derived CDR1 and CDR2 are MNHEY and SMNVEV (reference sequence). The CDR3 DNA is TGTGCCAGCAGTTTTGGCAGGTCTCAGACCCAGTACTTC. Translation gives CASSFGRSQTQYF.

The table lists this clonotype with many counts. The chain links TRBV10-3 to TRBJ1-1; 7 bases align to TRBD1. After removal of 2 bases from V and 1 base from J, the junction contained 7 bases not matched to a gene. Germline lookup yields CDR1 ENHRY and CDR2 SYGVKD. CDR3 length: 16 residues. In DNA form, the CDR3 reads TGTGCCATCAGTGAGACACGACAGGGCACGAACACTGAAGCTTTCTTT. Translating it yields CAISETRQGTNTEAFF.

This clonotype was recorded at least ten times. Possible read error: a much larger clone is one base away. The CDR3 here is CASSLSSGGYDEQYF. The CDR3 nucleotides are TGTGCCAGCAGTTTATCGAGCGGGGGGTACGATGAGCAGTACTTC. The chain carries TRBV12-3 or TRBV12-4 and TRBJ2-7, with 9 bases fitting TRBD2. Unmatched junction bases numbered 9, after V lost 2 bases and J lost 7 bases. The CDR3 extends over 15 amino acids.

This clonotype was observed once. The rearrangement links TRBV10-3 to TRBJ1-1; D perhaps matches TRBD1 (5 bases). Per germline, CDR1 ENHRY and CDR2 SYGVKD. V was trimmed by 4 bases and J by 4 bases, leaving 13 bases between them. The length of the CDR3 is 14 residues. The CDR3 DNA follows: TGTGCCATCAGTGCCTGGGGGACTGGCACTGAAGCTTTCTTT. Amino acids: CAISAWGTGTEAFF.

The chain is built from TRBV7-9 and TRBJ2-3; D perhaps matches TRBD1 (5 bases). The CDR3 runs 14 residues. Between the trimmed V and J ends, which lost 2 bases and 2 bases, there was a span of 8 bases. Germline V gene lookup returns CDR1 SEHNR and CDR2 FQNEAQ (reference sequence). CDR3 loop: CASSLQGNTDTQYF. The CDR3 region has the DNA TGTGCCAGCAGCTTACAGGGAAACACAGATACGCAGTATTTT.